This T cell receptor (beta chain) was captured by sequencing in a study of cytomegalovirus exposure and HLA in healthy donors. This clone was found once. Germline CDR1 reads SGHTA; CDR2 reads FQGTGA. V was clipped by 6 bases and J by 8 bases, with 11 bases between them. The CDR3 is 13 amino acids. Primers included in the PCR were 60 Vbeta and 13 Jbeta primers. Repertoires were generated with immunoSEQ multiplex PCR, while TCRdb's copy carries only in-frame clones and drops some. The table lists about 140,000 clones, 61% of them singletons. The sequence came from a male donor in good health and CMV-seronegative. Sample: PBMCs. The chain links TRBV7-3 to TRBJ1-6, with D tentatively TRBD1 (6 bases). The CDR3 sequence: CASRQGRDSPLHF. The DNA of the CDR3 is TGTGCCAGCAGACAGGGAAGGGATTCACCCCTCCACTTT.